A single sample is the source of the 20 T cell receptor beta chains below, sequenced in a study of shared clonotypes between healthy human individuals. TCRdb keeps only in-frame clones here, not all; method: immunoSEQ multiplex PCR. Of about 1.5 million clones listed, under 99% are singletons. Specimen: naive CD4+ T cells sorted from blood. Subset defined: CD45RA+ positively selected. Receptors were obtained from a man aged 30-40 years in good health.

About this clone itself: Different DNA sequences within this sample yield the same CDR3. The V call is TRBV6-5, the J call TRBJ2-5, with D hard to call. The CDR3 totals 11 residues. V lost 8 bases to trimming and J lost 2 bases, with 6 bases between them. Germline V gives CDR1 MNHEY, CDR2 SVGAGI. The CDR3 region has the DNA TGTGCCAGCCGACGACAAGAGACCCAGTACTTC. Translated, it gives CASRRQETQYF.

The rearrangement joins TRBV29-1 to TRBJ2-5, with D possibly being TRBD2 (6 bases). Germline CDR1 SQVTM, CDR2 ANQGSEA. The CDR3 covers 13 residues. V was cut by 4 bases and J by 5 bases, with 14 bases left in between. CDR3 amino acids: CSVGSLAGETQYF. CDR3 coding DNA: TGCAGCGTTGGATCACTAGCCGGCGAGACCCAGTACTTC.

The rearrangement links TRBV7-9 to TRBJ2-4, with 7 bases fitting TRBD1. Germline CDR1 is SEHNR and CDR2 is FQNEAQ (reference sequence). V was pared by 4 bases and J by 5 bases, with 5 bases of the junction left unmatched. The CDR3 has 14 amino acids. CDR3 DNA sequence: TGTGCCAGCAGCTACAGGGGTGGAGAAAACATTCAGTACTTC. Translated, it gives CASSYRGGENIQYF.

The chain employs TRBV9 and TRBJ1-2; unclear D gene. CDR3 size: 15 residues. Germline assignment: CDR1 SGDLS and CDR2 YYNGEE. V was pared by 0 bases and J by 1 base, with 10 bases between. In DNA, the CDR3 is TGTGCCAGCAGCGTAGGCCAGTCGCATAACTATGGCTACACCTTC. Translating it yields CASSVGQSHNYGYTF.

J is TRBJ2-3 and V is TRBV4-3; tentative D call: TRBD1 (7 bases). The CDR3 consists of 16 residues. Per the germline V gene, CDR1 is LGHNA and CDR2 is YSLEER. Trimming cost V 0 bases and J 8 bases, with 18 bases left between them. The CDR3 loop is CASSQDRQGRRGTQYF. CDR3 sequence (DNA): TGCGCCAGCAGCCAAGATAGACAGGGACGGCGGGGTACGCAGTATTTT.

The chain combines TRBV7-2 with TRBJ1-2, with 10 positions matching TRBD1. The CDR3 has 18 amino acids. Germline CDR1 is SGHTA and CDR2 is FQGNSA. Unmatched junction bases numbered 15, after V lost 2 bases and J lost 6 bases. CDR3 in amino acids: CASSLLFGVVGTGDGYTF. In DNA, the CDR3 is TGTGCCAGCAGCTTATTATTCGGCGTTGTAGGGACAGGGGATGGCTACACCTTC.

The rearrangement joins TRBV2 to TRBJ1-3; the match to TRBD1 covers 9 bases. Germline lookup yields CDR1 SNHLY and CDR2 FYNNEI. The CDR3 covers 14 residues. Trimming removed 6 bases from V and 4 bases from J; junction bases left unmatched: 4. In DNA form, the CDR3 reads TGTGCCAGCAGATTACAGGGGGCCGGAAACACCATATATTTT. It encodes CASRLQGAGNTIYF. The variable domain in full, with the rest retrieved from reference TRBV2 and TRBJ1-3, is EPEVTQTPSHQVTQMGQEVILRCVPISNHLYFYWYRQILGQKVEFLVSFYNNEISEKSEIFDDQFSVERPDGSNFTLKIRSTKLEDSAMYFCASRLQGAGNTIYFGEGSWLTVV.

The V and J genes are TRBV5-5 and TRBJ2-7; TRBD1 or TRBD2 may be the D gene (6 bases each). CDR1 and CDR2 (germline): SGHKS, YYEKEE (reference sequence). V lost 0 bases, J lost 5 bases, and 12 bases lay in between. This CDR3 has 14 amino acids. The CDR3 reads CASSLVGGSNEQYF. Here the CDR3 DNA reads TGTGCCAGCAGCTTGGTGGGGGGCTCGAACGAGCAGTACTTC.

The chain recombines TRBV4-2 with TRBJ2-2; possibly TRBD1 for D (5 bases). Trimming pared 4 bases from V and 5 bases from J, leaving 11 bases between. The germline V gene encodes CDR1 LGHNA and CDR2 YNFKEQ. The CDR3 is 14 amino acids. The CDR3 region is CASSPTRQTGELFF. The CDR3 bases are TGTGCCAGCAGCCCAACAAGACAGACCGGGGAGCTGTTTTTT.

The V call is TRBV7-9, the J call TRBJ2-5; 8 bases align to TRBD2. Germline V lookup: CDR1 SEHNR, CDR2 FQNEAQ (reference sequence). The J segment lost 3 bases and the V segment lost 4 bases, leaving 13 bases of the junction unmatched. This CDR3 has 17 residues. The CDR3 region has the DNA TGTGCCAGCAGCTCGCTCCGACTAGCGCTCGTTGAAGAGACCCAGTACTTC. The encoded protein is CASSSLRLALVEETQYF.

The chain carries TRBV7-2 and TRBJ1-2; the D is unclear. V was pared by 5 bases and J by 7 bases, with 17 bases between. The germline V gene has CDR1 SGHTA and CDR2 FQGNSA. This CDR3 region has 14 residues. CDR3 sequence reads: CASSPEMGIRGYTF. The CDR3 DNA is TGTGCCAGCAGCCCTGAGATGGGGATCCGTGGCTACACCTTC.

V and J are TRBV21-1 and TRBJ2-7; the table's TRBD1 call for D was not verified on the DNA. TRBV21-1 is listed as a pseudogene. The CDR3 extends over 15 amino acids. CDR3 sequence reads: CASSKQGEPPYEQYF. CDR3 in DNA: TGTGCCAGCAGCAAACAGGGTGAACCCCCCTACGAGCAGTACTTC.

The V and J genes are TRBV6-5 and TRBJ1-3; maybe TRBD1 (5 bases). The V and J ends lost 4 bases and 4 bases respectively, with 11 bases between them. Looked up from germline, CDR1 is MNHEY and CDR2 is SVGAGI. The CDR3 contains 14 residues. The CDR3 is CASSLGTGGNTIYF. The CDR3 DNA reads TGTGCCAGCAGTTTAGGGACCGGGGGAAACACCATATATTTT.

The rearrangement joins TRBV30 to TRBJ2-5; TRBD2 might be the D (7 bases). The V and J ends lost 0 bases and 1 base respectively, with 15 bases between them. The CDR3 length is 16 residues. Germline V CDR1 and CDR2: GTSNPN, SVGIG (reference sequence). As DNA, the CDR3 is TGTGCCTGGAGTGTGTCGCGGGGGCATCCCCAAGAGACCCAGTACTTC. Translated: CAWSVSRGHPQETQYF.

Regarding this clone: Other DNA sequences within the sample encode an identical CDR3. The chain couples TRBV5-8 to TRBJ1-2, with TRBD1 matching 8 bases. Germline CDR1 and CDR2: SGHTS and YDEGEE. The CDR3 runs 14 residues. Trimming cost V 0 bases and J 4 bases; bases outside gene matches: 2. CDR3 nucleotide sequence: TGTGCCAGCAGCTTGGGACAGGGGATCTATGGCTACACCTTC. Translation gives CASSLGQGIYGYTF.

The count of this clone is one. The chain links TRBV7-6 to TRBJ2-2; 7 bases are a match to TRBD1. This CDR3 region has 15 residues. CDR1 and CDR2 (germline): SGHVS, FNYEAQ. V lost 4 bases to trimming and J lost 5 bases; unmatched junction nucleotides: 7. The CDR3 sequence: CASSSRPGGTGELFF. In nucleotides, the CDR3 is TGTGCCAGCAGCTCGCGGCCAGGGGGAACCGGGGAGCTGTTTTTT.

The V call is TRBV5-6, the J call TRBJ2-7; D remains ambiguous. The CDR3 spans 12 residues. The V and J ends lost 8 bases and 5 bases respectively, with 14 bases between them. Germline-derived CDR1 and CDR2 are SGHDT and YYEEEE. The DNA of the CDR3 is TGTGCCAGAGTAGGTATATTTGACGAGCAGTACTTC. Protein sequence: CARVGIFDEQYF.

V usage is TRBV4-1 and J usage is TRBJ1-4; D not certain. The CDR3 covers 15 residues. V lost 0 bases and J lost 4, with 9 bases in between. The germline V gene has CDR1 MGHRA and CDR2 YSYEKL. This CDR3 is CASSQDGSGNEKLFF. Here the CDR3 DNA reads TGCGCCAGCAGCCAAGATGGGTCGGGTAATGAAAAACTGTTTTTT.

This clone appeared a single time. This sequence joins TRBV11-2 and TRBJ2-5; no firm D call. The germline V gene has CDR1 SGHAT and CDR2 FQNNGV. The CDR3 consists of 12 residues. Trimming left V 1 base short and J 6 bases short, with 6 bases between. In DNA form, the CDR3 reads TGTGCCAGCAGCTTAGGACGGCAGACCCAGTACTTC. Translating gives CASSLGRQTQYF.

The V call is TRBV13, the J call TRBJ1-1; D is ambiguous. The CDR3 spans 15 residues. With 5 bases removed from V and 2 bases from J, the gap between germline ends came to 15 bases. CDR1 and CDR2 (germline): PRHDT, FYEKMQ (reference sequence). CDR3 in amino acids: CASSTLGHLNTEAFF. The CDR3 bases are TGTGCCAGCAGCACCCTCGGGCATTTAAACACTGAAGCTTTCTTT.